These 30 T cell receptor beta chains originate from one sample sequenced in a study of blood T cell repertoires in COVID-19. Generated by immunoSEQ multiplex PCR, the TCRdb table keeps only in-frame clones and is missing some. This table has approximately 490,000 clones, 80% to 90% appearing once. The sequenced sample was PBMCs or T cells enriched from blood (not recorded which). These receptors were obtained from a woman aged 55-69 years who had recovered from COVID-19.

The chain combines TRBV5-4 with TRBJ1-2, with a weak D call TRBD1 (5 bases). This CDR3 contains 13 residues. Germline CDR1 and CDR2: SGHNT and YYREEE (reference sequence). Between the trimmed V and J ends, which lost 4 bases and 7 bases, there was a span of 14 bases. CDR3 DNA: TGTGCCAGCAGCCGTTTTGGGGCTGGTGGCTACACCTTC. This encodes CASSRFGAGGYTF.

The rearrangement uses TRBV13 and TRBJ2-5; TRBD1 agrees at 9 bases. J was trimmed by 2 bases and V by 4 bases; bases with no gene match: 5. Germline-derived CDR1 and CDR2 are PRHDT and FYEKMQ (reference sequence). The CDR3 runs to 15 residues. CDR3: CASSYLGQGQETQYF. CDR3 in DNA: TGTGCCAGCAGCTACCTGGGACAGGGACAAGAGACCCAGTACTTC.

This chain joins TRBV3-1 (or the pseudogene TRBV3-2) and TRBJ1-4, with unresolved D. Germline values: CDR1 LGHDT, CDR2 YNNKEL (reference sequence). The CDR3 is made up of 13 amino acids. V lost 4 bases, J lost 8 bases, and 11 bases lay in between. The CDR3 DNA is TGTGCCAGCAGCCGAGGGAATAAGGAAAAACTGTTTTTT. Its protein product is CASSRGNKEKLFF.

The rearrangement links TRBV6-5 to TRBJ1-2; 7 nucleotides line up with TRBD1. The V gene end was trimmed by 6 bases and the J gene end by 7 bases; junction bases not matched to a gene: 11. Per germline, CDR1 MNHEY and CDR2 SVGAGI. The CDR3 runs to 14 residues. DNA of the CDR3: TGTGCCAGCAGAGCTGAGACAGGGCTAAGTGGCTACACCTTC. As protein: CASRAETGLSGYTF.

The CDR3 DNA sequence: TGTGCCAGCAGCTTAGGGTCGCAGGCCCAAAGGACAGATACGCAGTATTTT. Its protein is CASSLGSQAQRTDTQYF. The chain links TRBV7-8 to TRBJ2-3, with D hard to call. Trimming left V 1 base short and J 3 bases short, with 17 bases between. The germline V gene has CDR1 SGHVS and CDR2 FQNEAQ. The CDR3 extends over 17 amino acids. Combining the CDR3 with reference TRBV7-8 and TRBJ2-3 gives the whole variable domain GAGVSQSPRYKVAKRGQDVALRCDPISGHVSLFWYQQALGQGPEFLTYFQNEAQLDKSGLPSDRFFAERPEGSVSTLKIQRTQQEDSAVYLCASSLGSQAQRTDTQYFGPGTRLTVL.

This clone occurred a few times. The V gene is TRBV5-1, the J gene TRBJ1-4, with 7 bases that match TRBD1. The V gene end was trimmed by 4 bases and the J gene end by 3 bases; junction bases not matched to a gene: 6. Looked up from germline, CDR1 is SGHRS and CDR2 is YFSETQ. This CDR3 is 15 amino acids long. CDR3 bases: TGCGCCAGCAGCGATACCGGGACAGCTAATGAAAAACTGTTTTTT. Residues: CASSDTGTANEKLFF.

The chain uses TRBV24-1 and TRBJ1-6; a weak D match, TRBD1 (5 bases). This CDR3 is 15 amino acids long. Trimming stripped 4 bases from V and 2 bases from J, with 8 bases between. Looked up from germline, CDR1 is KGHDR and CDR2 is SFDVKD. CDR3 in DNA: TGTGCCACCAGTGAGGGGCTTACCTATAATTCACCCCTCCACTTT. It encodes CATSEGLTYNSPLHF.

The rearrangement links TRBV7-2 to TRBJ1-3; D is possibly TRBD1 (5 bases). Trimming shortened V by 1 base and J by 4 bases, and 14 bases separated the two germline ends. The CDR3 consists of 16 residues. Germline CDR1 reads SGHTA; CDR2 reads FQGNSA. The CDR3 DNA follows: TGTGCCAGCAGCTTAGATAGGGGAGGACCAGGAAACACCATATATTTT. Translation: CASSLDRGGPGNTIYF.

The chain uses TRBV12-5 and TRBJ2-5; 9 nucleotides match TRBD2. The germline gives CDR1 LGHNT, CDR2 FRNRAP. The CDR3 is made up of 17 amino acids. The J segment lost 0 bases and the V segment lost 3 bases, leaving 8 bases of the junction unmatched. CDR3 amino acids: CASGFRILAGNQETQYF. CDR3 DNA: TGTGCTAGTGGTTTCCGTATCCTAGCGGGGAACCAAGAGACCCAGTACTTC.

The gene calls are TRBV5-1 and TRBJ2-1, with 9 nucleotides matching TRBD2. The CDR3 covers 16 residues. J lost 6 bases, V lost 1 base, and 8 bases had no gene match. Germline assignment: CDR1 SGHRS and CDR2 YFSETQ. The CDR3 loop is CASSLRPLLAGNEQFF. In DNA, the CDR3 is TGCGCCAGCAGCTTGCGACCTTTACTAGCGGGCAATGAGCAGTTCTTC.

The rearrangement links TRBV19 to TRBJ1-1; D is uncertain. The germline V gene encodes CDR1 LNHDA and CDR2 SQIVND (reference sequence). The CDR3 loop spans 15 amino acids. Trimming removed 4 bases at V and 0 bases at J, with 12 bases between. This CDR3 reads CASSTPIGMNTEAFF. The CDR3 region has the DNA TGTGCCAGTAGTACACCGATCGGGATGAACACTGAAGCTTTCTTT.

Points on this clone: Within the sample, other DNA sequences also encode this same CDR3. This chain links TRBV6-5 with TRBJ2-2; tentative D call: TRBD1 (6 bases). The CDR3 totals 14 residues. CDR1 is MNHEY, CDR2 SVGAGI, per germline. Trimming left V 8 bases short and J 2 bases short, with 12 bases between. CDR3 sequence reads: CASSRDTNTGELFF. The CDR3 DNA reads TGTGCCAGCTCACGGGACACTAACACCGGGGAGCTGTTTTTT.

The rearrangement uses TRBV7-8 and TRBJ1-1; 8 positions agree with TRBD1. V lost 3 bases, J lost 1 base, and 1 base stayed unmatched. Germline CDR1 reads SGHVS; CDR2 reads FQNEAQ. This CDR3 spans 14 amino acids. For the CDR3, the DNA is TGTGCCAGCAGCTTGACAGGGGCGAACACTGAAGCTTTCTTT. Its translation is CASSLTGANTEAFF.

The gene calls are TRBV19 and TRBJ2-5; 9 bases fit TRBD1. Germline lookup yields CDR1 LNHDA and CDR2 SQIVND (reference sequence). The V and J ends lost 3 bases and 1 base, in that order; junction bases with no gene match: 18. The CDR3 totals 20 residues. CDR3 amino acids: CASSIHPPGQGKGAQETQYF. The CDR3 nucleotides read TGTGCCAGTAGTATCCACCCGCCGGGACAGGGAAAAGGAGCCCAAGAGACCCAGTACTTC.

The CDR3 DNA is TGCGCCAGCAGCCCGTCCACAGGGTGGGAGCAGTTCTTC. This translates into CASSPSTGWEQFF. The rearrangement joins TRBV5-1 to TRBJ2-1; weak D call: TRBD1 (6 bases). V dropped 4 bases and J dropped 10 bases, with 15 bases sitting between them. This CDR3 spans 13 amino acids. Germline V gene data show CDR1 as SGHRS and CDR2 as YFSETQ. The whole variable domain, filled in from reference TRBV5-1 and TRBJ2-1, reads KAGVTQTPRYLIKTRGQQVTLSCSPISGHRSVSWYQQTPGQGLQFLFEYFSETQRNKGNFPGRFSGRQFSNSRSEMNVSTLELGDSALYLCASSPSTGWEQFFGPGTRLTVL.

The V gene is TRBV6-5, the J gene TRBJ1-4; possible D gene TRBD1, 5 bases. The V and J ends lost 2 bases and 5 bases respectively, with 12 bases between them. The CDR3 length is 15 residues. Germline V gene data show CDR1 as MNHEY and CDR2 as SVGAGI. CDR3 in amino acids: CASSYGAGANEKLFF. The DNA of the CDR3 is TGTGCCAGCAGTTACGGGGCTGGGGCGAATGAAAAACTGTTTTTT.

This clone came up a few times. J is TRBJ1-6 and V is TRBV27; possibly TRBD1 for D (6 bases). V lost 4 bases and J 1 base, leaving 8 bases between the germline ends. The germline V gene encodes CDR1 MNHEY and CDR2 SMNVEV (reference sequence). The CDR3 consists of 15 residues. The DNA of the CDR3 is TGTGCCAGCAGTTCCAGGGGATCCTATAATTCACCCCTCCACTTT. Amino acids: CASSSRGSYNSPLHF.

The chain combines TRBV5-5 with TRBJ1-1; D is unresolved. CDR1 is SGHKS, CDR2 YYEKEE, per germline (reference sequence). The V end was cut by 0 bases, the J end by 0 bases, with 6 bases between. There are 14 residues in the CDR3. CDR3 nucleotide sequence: TGTGCCAGCAGCTTGGGTAGTCTGAACACTGAAGCTTTCTTT. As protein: CASSLGSLNTEAFF.

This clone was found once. The CDR3 bases are TGTGCCAGCAGTCCCGGGGCTAGCGGGACCTACGAGCAGTACGTC. Amino acids: CASSPGASGTYEQYV. This chain joins TRBV6-4 and TRBJ2-7, with TRBD2 matching 9 bases. With 5 bases clipped from V and 2 bases from J, the junction kept 7 bases outside the gene matches. This CDR3 has 15 residues. Germline CDR1 is MRHNA and CDR2 is SNTAGT.

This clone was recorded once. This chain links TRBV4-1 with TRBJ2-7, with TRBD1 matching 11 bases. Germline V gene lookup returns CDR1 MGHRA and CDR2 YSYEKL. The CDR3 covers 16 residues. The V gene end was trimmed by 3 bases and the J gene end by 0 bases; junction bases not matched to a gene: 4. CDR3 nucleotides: TGCGCCAGCAGCCATGCTGGGACAGGGGGCTCCTACGAGCAGTACTTC. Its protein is CASSHAGTGGSYEQYF.

The CDR3 spells CASSRGGQGDTIYF. CDR3 bases: TGCGCCAGCAGCCGAGGGGGCCAGGGGGACACCATATATTTT. The chain uses TRBV5-1 and TRBJ1-3, with TRBD1 identical over 7 bases. This CDR3 region has 14 residues. Unmatched junction bases numbered 9, after V lost 4 bases and J lost 8 bases. Germline loops: CDR1 SGHRS, CDR2 YFSETQ. The full variable domain, completed using reference TRBV5-1 and TRBJ1-3, is KAGVTQTPRYLIKTRGQQVTLSCSPISGHRSVSWYQQTPGQGLQFLFEYFSETQRNKGNFPGRFSGRQFSNSRSEMNVSTLELGDSALYLCASSRGGQGDTIYFGEGSWLTVV.

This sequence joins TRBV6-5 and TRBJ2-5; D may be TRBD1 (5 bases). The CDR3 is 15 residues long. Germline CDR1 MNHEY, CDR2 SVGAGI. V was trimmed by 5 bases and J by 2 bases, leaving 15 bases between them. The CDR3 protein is CASSPTYDSQETQYF. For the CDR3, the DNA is TGTGCCAGCAGTCCCACATACGACAGTCAAGAGACCCAGTACTTC.

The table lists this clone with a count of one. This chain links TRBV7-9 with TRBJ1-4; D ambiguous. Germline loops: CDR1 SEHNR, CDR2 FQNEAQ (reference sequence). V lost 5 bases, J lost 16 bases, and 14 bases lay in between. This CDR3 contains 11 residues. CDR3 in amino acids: CASSAGRLKFF. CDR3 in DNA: TGTGCCAGCAGCGCGGGGAGATTGAAGTTTTTT.

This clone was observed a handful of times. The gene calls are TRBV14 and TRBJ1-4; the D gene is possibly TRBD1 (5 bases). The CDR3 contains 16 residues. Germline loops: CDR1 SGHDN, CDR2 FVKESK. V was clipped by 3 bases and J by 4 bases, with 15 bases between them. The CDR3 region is CASSHATGTINEKLFF. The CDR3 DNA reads TGTGCCAGCAGCCATGCAACAGGCACTATTAATGAAAAACTGTTTTTT.

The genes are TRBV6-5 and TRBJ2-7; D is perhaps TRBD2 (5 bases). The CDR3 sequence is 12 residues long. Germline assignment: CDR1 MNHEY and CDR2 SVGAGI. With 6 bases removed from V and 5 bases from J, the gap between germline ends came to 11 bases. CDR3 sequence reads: CASRNGVNEQYV. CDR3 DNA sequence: TGTGCCAGCAGGAACGGGGTGAACGAGCAGTACGTC.

The CDR3 sequence is CASSPTWTAEAFF. DNA for the CDR3: TGTGCCAGCAGCCCTACTTGGACAGCTGAAGCTTTCTTT. The chain uses TRBV5-6 and TRBJ1-1, with a tentative D call TRBD1 (6 bases). Germline-derived CDR1 and CDR2 are SGHDT and YYEEEE. V lost 4 bases and J lost 6, with 13 bases in between. This CDR3 has 13 residues. Combining the CDR3 with reference TRBV5-6 and TRBJ1-1 gives the whole variable domain DAGVTQSPTHLIKTRGQQVTLRCSPKSGHDTVSWYQQALGQGPQFIFQYYEEEERQRGNFPDRFSGHQFPNYSSELNVNALLLGDSALYLCASSPTWTAEAFFGQGTRLTVV.

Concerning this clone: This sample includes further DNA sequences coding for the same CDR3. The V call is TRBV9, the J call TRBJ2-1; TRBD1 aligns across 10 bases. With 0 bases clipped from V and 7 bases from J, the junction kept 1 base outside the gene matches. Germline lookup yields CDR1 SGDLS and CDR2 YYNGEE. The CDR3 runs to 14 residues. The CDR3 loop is CASSVGQGANEQFF. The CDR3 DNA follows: TGTGCCAGCAGCGTAGGACAGGGGGCGAATGAGCAGTTCTTC.

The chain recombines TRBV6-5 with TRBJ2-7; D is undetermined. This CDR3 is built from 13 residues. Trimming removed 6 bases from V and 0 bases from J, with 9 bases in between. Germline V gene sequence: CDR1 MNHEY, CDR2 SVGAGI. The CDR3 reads CASRPGGSYEQYV. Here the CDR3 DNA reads TGTGCCAGCAGGCCCGGTGGCTCCTACGAGCAGTACGTC.

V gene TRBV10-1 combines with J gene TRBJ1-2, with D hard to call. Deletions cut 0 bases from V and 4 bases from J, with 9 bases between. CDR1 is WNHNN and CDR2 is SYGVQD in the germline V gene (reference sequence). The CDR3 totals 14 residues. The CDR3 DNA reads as TGCGCCAGCAGTGAGTCACCGGGTGGCTATGGCTACACCTTC. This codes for CASSESPGGYGYTF.

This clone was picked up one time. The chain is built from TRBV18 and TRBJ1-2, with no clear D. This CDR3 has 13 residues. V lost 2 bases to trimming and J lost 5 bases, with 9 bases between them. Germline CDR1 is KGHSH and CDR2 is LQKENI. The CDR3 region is CASSPEAEYGYTF. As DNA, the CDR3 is TGTGCCAGCTCACCAGAGGCGGAGTATGGCTACACCTTC. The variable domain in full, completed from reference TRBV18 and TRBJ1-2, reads NAGVMQNPRHLVRRRGQEARLRCSPMKGHSHVYWYRQLPEEGLKFMVYLQKENIIDESGMPKERFSAEFPKEGPSILRIQQVVRGDSAAYFCASSPEAEYGYTFGSGTRLTVV.